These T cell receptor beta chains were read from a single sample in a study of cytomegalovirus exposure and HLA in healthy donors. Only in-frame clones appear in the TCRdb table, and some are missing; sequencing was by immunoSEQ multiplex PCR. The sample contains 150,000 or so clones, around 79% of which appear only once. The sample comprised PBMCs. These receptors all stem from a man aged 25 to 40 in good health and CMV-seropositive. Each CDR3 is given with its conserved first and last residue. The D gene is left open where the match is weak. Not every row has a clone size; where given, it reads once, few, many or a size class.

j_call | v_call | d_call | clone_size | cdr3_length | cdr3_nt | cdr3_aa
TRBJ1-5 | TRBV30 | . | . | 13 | TGTGCCTGGGCCGGGAAGAGCAATCAGCCCCAGCATTTT | CAWAGKSNQPQHF
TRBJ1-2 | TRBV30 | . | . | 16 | TGTGCCTGGAGTGTATTGGAGGGCAGCCCTAACTATGGCTACACCTTC | CAWSVLEGSPNYGYTF
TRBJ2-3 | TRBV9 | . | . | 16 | TGTGCCAGCAGCGTACTTGCGCGGGGAGGATCAGATACGCAGTATTTT | CASSVLARGGSDTQYF
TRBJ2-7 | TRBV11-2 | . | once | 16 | TGTGCCAGCAGCTTAGATCCGGGGGACAGCTACTACGAGCAGTACTTC | CASSLDPGDSYYEQYF
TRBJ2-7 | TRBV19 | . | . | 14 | TGTGCCAGTCGCGGTGAAGTCTTAAGGGGCGAGCAGTACTTC | CASRGEVLRGEQYF
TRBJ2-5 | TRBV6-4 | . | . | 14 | TGTGCCAGAAGGGGTCCCTCGTACCAAGAGACCCAGTACTTC | CARRGPSYQETQYF
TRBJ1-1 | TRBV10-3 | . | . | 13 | TGTGCCATCAGTGTAGGGGGGGCCGCTGAAGCTTTCTTT | CAISVGGAAEAFF
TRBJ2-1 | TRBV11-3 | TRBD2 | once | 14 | TGTGCCAGCAGCTTAGCGGGAGGTTACAATGAGCAGTTCTTC | CASSLAGGYNEQFF
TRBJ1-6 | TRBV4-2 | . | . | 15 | TGTGCCAGCAGCCAAGAATCAGGCCCAAATTCACCCCTCCACTTT | CASSQESGPNSPLHF
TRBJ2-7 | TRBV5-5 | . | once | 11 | TGTGCCAGCAGCTCCAGGGACGAGCAGTACTTC | CASSSRDEQYF
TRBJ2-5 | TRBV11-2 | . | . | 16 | TGTGCCAGCAGCCTAGTGGGACTTCAAAACCAAGAGACCCAGTACTTC | CASSLVGLQNQETQYF
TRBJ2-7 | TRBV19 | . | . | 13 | TGTGCCAGTAGTACGGGATTAATTTACGAGCAGTACTTC | CASSTGLIYEQYF
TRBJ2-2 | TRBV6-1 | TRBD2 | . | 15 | TGTGCCAGCAGCGGACTAGCGGTGAACACCGGGGAGCTGTTTTTT | CASSGLAVNTGELFF